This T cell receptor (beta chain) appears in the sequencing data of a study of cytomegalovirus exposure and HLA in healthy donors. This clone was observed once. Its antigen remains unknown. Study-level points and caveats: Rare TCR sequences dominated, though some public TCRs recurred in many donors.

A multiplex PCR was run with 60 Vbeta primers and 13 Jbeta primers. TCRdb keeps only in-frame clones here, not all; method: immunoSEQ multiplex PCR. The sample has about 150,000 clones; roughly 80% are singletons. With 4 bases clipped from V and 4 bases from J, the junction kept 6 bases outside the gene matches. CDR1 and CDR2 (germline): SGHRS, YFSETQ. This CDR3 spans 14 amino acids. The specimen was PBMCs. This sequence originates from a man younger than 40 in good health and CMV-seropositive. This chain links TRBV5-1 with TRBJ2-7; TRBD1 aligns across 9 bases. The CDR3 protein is CASSPRTGEYEQYF. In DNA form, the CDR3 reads TGCGCCAGCAGCCCACGGACAGGGGAGTACGAGCAGTACTTC.